The sample holds one count of the clone carrying this T cell receptor beta chain. The target antigen is unknown. This sample is drawn from a study of T cells in localized non-small cell lung cancer. The study, taken as a whole, reports: In adjacent lung, a median roughly 60 of the top 100 tumor clones were found. The highest T cell clonality was in uninvolved adjacent lung, above tumor. Increased T cell density in blood showed an association with longer overall survival. Since sequencing was restricted to only one region of the tumor, intratumor heterogeneity remains a possibility.

V lost 3 bases to trimming and J lost 7 bases, with 18 bases between them. The CDR3 has 15 residues. CDR1 and CDR2 (germline): SGHDN, FVKESK. Only in-frame clones appear in the TCRdb table, and some are missing; sequencing was by immunoSEQ multiplex PCR. The sample consists of approximately 22,000 clones, around 90% of them appearing once. Sequencing used peripheral blood, obtained before any cancer treatment. This sequence was found in a male donor aged 60 or over with stage I squamous cell lung carcinoma. The chain joins TRBV14 to TRBJ1-2; perhaps TRBD1 as D (6 bases). CDR3 sequence reads: CASSQRAGAASGYTF. In DNA form, the CDR3 reads TGTGCCAGCAGCCAGCGGGCAGGGGCGGCTAGTGGCTACACCTTC.